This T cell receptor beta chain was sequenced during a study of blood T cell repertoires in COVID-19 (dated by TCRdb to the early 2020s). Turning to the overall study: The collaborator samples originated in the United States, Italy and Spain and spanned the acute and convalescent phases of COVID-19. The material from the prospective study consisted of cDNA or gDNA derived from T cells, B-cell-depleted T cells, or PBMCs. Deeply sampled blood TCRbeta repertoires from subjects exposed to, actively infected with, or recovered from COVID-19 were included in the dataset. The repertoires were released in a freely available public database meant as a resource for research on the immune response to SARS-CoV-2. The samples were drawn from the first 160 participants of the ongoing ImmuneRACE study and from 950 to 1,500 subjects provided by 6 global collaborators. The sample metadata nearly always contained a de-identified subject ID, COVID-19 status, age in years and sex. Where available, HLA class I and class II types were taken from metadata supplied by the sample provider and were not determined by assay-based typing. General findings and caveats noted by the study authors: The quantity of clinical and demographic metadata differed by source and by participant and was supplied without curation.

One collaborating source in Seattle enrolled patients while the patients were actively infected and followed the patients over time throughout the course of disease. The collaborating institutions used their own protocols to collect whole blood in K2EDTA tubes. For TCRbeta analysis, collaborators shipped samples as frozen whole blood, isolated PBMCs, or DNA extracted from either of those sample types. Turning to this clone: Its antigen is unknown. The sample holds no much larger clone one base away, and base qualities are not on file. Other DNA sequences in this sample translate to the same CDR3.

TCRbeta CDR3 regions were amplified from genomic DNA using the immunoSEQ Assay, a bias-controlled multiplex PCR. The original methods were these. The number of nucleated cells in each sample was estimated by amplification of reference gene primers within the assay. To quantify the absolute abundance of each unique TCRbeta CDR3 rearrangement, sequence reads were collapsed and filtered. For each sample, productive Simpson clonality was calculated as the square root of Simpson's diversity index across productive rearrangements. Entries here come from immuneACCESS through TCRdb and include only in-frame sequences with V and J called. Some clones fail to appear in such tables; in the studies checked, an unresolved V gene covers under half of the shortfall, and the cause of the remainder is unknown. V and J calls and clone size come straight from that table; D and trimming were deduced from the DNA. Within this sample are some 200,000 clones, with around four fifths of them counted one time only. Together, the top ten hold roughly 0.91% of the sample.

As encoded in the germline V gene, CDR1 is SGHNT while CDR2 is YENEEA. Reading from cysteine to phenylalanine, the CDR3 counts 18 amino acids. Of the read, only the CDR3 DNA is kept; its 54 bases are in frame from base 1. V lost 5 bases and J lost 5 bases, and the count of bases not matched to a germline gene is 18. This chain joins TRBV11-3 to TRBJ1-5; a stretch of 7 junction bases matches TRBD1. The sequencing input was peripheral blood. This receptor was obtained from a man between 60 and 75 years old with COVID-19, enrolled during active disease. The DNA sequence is TGTGCCAGCAGCACCCAAACGGGGGGGACAGAAAGCTATCAGCCCCAGCATTTT. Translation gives CASSTQTGGTESYQPQHF.